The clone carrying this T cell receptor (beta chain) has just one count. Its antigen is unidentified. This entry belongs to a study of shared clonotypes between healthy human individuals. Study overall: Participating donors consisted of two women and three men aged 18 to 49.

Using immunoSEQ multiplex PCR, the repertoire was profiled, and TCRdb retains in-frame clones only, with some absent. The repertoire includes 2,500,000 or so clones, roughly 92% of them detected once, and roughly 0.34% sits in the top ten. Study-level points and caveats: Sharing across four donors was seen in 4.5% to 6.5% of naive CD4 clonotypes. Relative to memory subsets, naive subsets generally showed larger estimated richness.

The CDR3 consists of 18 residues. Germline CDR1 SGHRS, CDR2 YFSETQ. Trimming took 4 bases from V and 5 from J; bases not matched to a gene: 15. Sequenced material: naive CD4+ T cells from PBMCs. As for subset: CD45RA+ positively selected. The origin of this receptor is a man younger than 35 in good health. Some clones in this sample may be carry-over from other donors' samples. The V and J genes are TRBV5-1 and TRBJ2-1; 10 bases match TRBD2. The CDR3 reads CASSHPGMGLARNNEQFF. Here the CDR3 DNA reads TGCGCCAGCAGCCACCCGGGTATGGGACTAGCGAGAAACAATGAGCAGTTCTTC.